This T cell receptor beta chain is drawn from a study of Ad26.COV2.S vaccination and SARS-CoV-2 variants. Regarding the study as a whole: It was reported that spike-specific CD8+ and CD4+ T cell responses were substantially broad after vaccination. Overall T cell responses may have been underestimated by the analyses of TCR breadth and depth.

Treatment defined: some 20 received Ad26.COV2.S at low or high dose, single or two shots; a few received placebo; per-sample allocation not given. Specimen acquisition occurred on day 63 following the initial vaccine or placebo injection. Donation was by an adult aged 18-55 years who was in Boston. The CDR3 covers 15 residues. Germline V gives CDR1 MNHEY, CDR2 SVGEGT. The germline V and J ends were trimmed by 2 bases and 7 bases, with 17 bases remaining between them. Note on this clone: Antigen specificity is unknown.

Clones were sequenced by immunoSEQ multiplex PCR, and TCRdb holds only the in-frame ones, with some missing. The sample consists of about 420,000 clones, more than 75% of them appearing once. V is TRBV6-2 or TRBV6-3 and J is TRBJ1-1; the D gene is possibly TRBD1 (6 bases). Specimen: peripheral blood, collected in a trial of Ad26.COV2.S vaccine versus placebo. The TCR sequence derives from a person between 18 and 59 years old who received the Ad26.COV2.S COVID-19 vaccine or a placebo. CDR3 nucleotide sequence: TGTGCCAGCAGTTACCCGATGGACAGAGTCCATGAAGCTTTCTTT. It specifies CASSYPMDRVHEAFF.